What follows describes a single TCR beta chain. The sample comes from a study of OX40 agonist ivuxolimab in advanced cancers. Study information: Three individuals attained partial responses, comprising one hepatocellular carcinoma case and two cutaneous melanoma cases.

Trimming stripped 2 bases from V and 6 bases from J, with 20 bases between. Germline loops: CDR1 SGHVS, CDR2 FNYEAQ. This CDR3 has 17 residues. Systemic immunosuppression or a history of autoimmune disease excluded patients. Blood got drawn at baseline, again on cycle 4 day 1, and then on cycle 7 day 1. Assay: immunoSEQ multiplex PCR; the TCRdb copy retains only in-frame clones and omits some. The sample records about 32,000 clones, about 93% being singletons. The source material was CD4+ or CD8+ T cells sorted from blood, sampled in a trial of the OX40 agonist ivuxolimab. The V and J genes are TRBV7-6 and TRBJ2-1; D perhaps matches TRBD1 (6 bases). This TCR was sampled from an adult with an advanced solid tumor such as melanoma, head and neck, liver or kidney cancer. The CDR3 protein is CASSLRQGHEWGNEQFF. DNA for the CDR3: TGTGCCAGCAGCTTAAGGCAGGGACATGAGTGGGGCAATGAGCAGTTCTTC. Complete variable domain (other parts from reference TRBV7-6 and TRBJ2-1): GAGVSQSPRYKVTKRGQDVALRCDPISGHVSLYWYRQALGQGPEFLTYFNYEAQQDKSGLPNDRFSAERPEGSISTLTIQRTEQRDSAMYRCASSLRQGHEWGNEQFFGPGTRLTVL.